This T cell receptor beta chain was profiled in a study of early T cells in non-severe SARS-CoV-2 infection. Study context: It was bulk RNA from unsorted whole blood that was sequenced, and the chains were unpaired.

CDR1 SGHRS and CDR2 YFSETQ come from the germline V gene. Unmatched junction bases numbered 7, after V lost 0 bases and J lost 1 base. CDR3 length: 17 residues. Researchers attached unique molecular identifiers to individual cDNA molecules. TCRdb processed the 5' RACE reads anew with MiXCR; each CDR3 protein has one entry. The sample includes tens of thousands of distinct CDR3 sequences, 15% to 20% of them seen just once. This clonotype was picked up a small number of times. The TCR sequence derives from an adult who was a healthcare worker with PCR-confirmed SARS-CoV-2 infection or an uninfected control (not recorded which). This specimen consisted of whole blood, obtained at baseline. The rearrangement joins TRBV5-1 to TRBJ2-7; TRBD1 agrees at 10 bases. Written as DNA, the CDR3 is TGCGCCAGCAGCTTGGAGTCGGGGACAGGGGTTTCCTACGAGCAGTACTTC. Translated: CASSLESGTGVSYEQYF.